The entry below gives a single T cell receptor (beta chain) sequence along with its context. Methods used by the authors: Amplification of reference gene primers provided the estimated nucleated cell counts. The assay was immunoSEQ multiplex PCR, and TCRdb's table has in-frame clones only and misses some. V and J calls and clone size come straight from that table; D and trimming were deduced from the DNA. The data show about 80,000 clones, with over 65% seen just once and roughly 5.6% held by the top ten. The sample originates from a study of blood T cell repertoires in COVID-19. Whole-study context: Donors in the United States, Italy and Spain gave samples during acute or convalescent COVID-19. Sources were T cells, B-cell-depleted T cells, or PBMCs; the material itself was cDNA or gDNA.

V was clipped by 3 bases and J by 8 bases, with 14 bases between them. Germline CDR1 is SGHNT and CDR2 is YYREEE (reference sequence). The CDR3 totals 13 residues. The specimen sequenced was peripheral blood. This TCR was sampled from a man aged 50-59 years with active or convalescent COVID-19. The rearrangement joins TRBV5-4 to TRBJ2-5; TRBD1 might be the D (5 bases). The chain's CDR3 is CASSSRWQGTQYF. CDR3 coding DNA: TGTGCCAGCAGCTCACGGTGGCAGGGAACCCAGTACTTC.